What follows are 6 T cell receptor beta chains derived from one specimen sequenced in a study of cytomegalovirus exposure and HLA in healthy donors. PCR was performed using 60 Vbeta and 13 Jbeta primers. TCRdb's table, derived via immunoSEQ multiplex PCR, lists solely in-frame clones and lacks some. The sample carries around 160,000 clones, roughly 80% recorded once. Specimen: PBMCs. The receptors come from a male donor in good health and CMV-seropositive.

This sequence joins TRBV5-1 and TRBJ2-1; 9 bases are a match to TRBD2. V was pared by 2 bases and J by 4 bases, with 4 bases of the junction left unmatched. The CDR3 extends over 15 amino acids. CDR1 and CDR2 from the germline V gene are SGHRS and YFSETQ. CDR3 sequence (DNA): TGCGCCAGCAGCTTCGCGGGGGGGCGGTACAATGAGCAGTTCTTC. This encodes CASSFAGGRYNEQFF.

The rearrangement joins TRBV4-3 to TRBJ1-2; 7 nucleotides align to TRBD1. Trimming at V came to 0 bases and at J to 3 bases, leaving 1 base not matched to a gene. Germline CDR1 LGHNA, CDR2 YSLEER. The CDR3 consists of 14 residues. The CDR3: CASSQEQGHYGYTF. CDR3 nucleotides: TGCGCCAGCAGCCAAGAACAGGGGCACTATGGCTACACCTTC.

This clone is a singleton in its sample. The chain is built from TRBV6-5 and TRBJ2-7; 14 bases agree with TRBD2. The CDR3 contains 14 residues. In germline, CDR1 is MNHEY, CDR2 SVGAGI. Trimming at V came to 5 bases and at J to 6 bases, leaving 3 bases not matched to a gene. The DNA for the CDR3 is TGTGCCAGCAGTGCCGGACTAGCGGGAGGCGAGCAGTACTTC. Protein: CASSAGLAGGEQYF.

This chain joins TRBV5-8 and TRBJ2-7, with a weak D call TRBD2 (6 bases). V was trimmed by 4 bases and J by 3 bases, leaving 17 bases between them. This CDR3 spans 15 amino acids. Germline V gene data show CDR1 as SGHTS and CDR2 as YDEGEE. The CDR3, as DNA: TGTGCCAGCAGCCCCTGGAGGGGTGTGGACTACGAGCAGTACTTC. This encodes CASSPWRGVDYEQYF.

This clone was seen more than once but under ten times. The chain recombines TRBV7-2 with TRBJ2-7; tentative D call: TRBD1 (6 bases). This CDR3 is 18 amino acids long. Trimming removed 5 bases from V and 0 bases from J, with 23 bases in between. Germline values: CDR1 SGHTA, CDR2 FQGNSA. The CDR3 nucleotides read TGTGCCAGCAGCCGATACCCTCCGGGACAAACCTTCTCCTACGAGCAGTACTTC. Its protein is CASSRYPPGQTFSYEQYF.

The V call is TRBV27, the J call TRBJ2-7; TRBD2 matches at 7 bases. The trim removed 3 bases at V and 6 bases at J, leaving 5 bases unmatched. This CDR3 is built from 13 residues. Per germline, CDR1 MNHEY and CDR2 SMNVEV (reference sequence). The CDR3 DNA sequence: TGTGCCAGCAGTTTTGGGGAGGGCGCCGAGCAGTACTTC. It specifies CASSFGEGAEQYF.